The present entry profiles one TCR beta chain with its context. Germline assignment: CDR1 KGHSH and CDR2 LQKENI. The junction had 9 bases not matched to a gene; V was cut back by 3 bases and J by 1 base. The length of the CDR3 is 17 residues. Measured with immunoSEQ multiplex PCR; TCRdb has only the in-frame clones, and not every one. Among more than 85,000 clones listed, roughly nine tenths were seen once. The data were obtained in a study of identifying expanded T cells in peripheral blood. Sequenced: blood. The rearrangement links TRBV18 to TRBJ1-3; 7 nucleotides agree with TRBD1. The source of this sequence is a person aged 18 to 75 in good health. The CDR3 loop reads CASSPTGTAQSGNTIYF. As DNA, the CDR3 is TGTGCCAGCTCACCTACCGGGACAGCCCAATCTGGAAACACCATATATTTT.